These 18 T cell receptor beta chains were all obtained from the same sample, sequenced in a study of T cell clonality in common variable immunodeficiency. Their recognized antigens are unknown. Study findings and constraints: Reportedly, TCR beta sequences from common variable immunodeficiency showed fewer deletions and N-nucleotide insertions.

The method was immunoSEQ multiplex PCR; TCRdb's version includes in-frame clones alone and lacks a portion of them. The table lists fewer than 25,000 clones, with no singletons. Sequenced: peripheral blood mononuclear cells. The receptor set was obtained from a human donor with common variable immunodeficiency.

A few counts support this clone. Read data end 3 residues before the CDR3 end; the end is taken from the germline J gene. The chain carries TRBV19 and TRBJ1-5; weak D call: TRBD1 (5 bases). The CDR3 sequence is 14 residues long. Trimming stripped 3 bases from V and 7 bases from J, with 13 bases between. CDR1 LNHDA and CDR2 SQIVND come from the germline V gene (reference sequence). CDR3 region: CASSMYWGRQPQHF. CDR3 bases read: TGTGCCAGTAGTATGTATTGGGGCCGGCAGCCC. Drawing the rest from reference TRBV19 and TRBJ1-5, the complete variable domain is DGGITQSPKYLFRKEGQNVTLSCEQNLNHDAMYWYRQDPGQGLRLIYYSQIVNDFQKGDIAEGYSVSREKKESFPLTVTSAQKNPTAFYLCASSMYWGRQPQHFGDGTRLSIL.

The table lists this clone with many counts. The read falls 3 residues short of the CDR3 end, and the missing part is taken from the germline J gene. V gene TRBV7-2 combines with J gene TRBJ1-1; TRBD1 is a possible D gene (5 bases). V was cut by 3 bases and J by 5 bases, with 13 bases left in between. CDR1 and CDR2 from the germline V gene are SGHTA and FQGNSA. This CDR3 spans 14 amino acids. CDR3: CASSFSGIGTEAFF. The CDR3 bases that were read are TGTGCCAGCAGCTTTTCAGGGATTGGGACTGAA.

This clone was detected ten times or more. Sequencing ends 3 residues short of the CDR3 end; the germline J gene provides the rest. The rearrangement uses TRBV5-1 and TRBJ2-3; a weak D match, TRBD1 (5 bases). Trimming stripped 2 bases from V and 8 bases from J, with 18 bases between. Germline loops: CDR1 SGHRS, CDR2 YFSETQ. The CDR3 contains 15 residues. The CDR3 spells CASSLGVFGMATQYF. Partial CDR3 DNA: TGCGCCAGCAGCTTAGGGGTTTTCGGTATGGCTACG. Together with reference TRBV5-1 and TRBJ2-3, the CDR3 gives the full variable domain: KAGVTQTPRYLIKTRGQQVTLSCSPISGHRSVSWYQQTPGQGLQFLFEYFSETQRNKGNFPGRFSGRQFSNSRSEMNVSTLELGDSALYLCASSLGVFGMATQYFGPGTRLTVL.

This clone was recorded a few times. The read stops 3 residues short of the end of the CDR3; the missing end is completed from the germline J gene. V usage is TRBV7-6 and J usage is TRBJ2-2; weak D call: TRBD2 (5 bases). V lost 2 bases and J lost 0, with 10 bases in between. This CDR3 region has 16 residues. CDR1 is SGHVS and CDR2 is FNYEAQ in the germline V gene. Incomplete CDR3 DNA: TGTGCCAGCAGCTTATTTAACGGGGCGAACACCGGGGAG. Protein sequence: CASSLFNGANTGE. The whole CDR3 is CASSLFNGANTGELFF.

Only a few counts were recorded for this clone. The CDR3 is cut off 3 residues early in the read; its end comes from the germline J gene. V usage is TRBV19 and J usage is TRBJ1-3, with TRBD1 matching over 7 bases. Germline values: CDR1 LNHDA, CDR2 SQIVND (reference sequence). Trimming took 5 bases from V and 3 from J; bases not matched to a gene: 10. The CDR3 totals 16 residues. CDR3 bases read: TGTGCCAGTAGTGCCCGACAGGGAGCAATTGGAAACACC. It encodes CASSARQGAIGNT. In full, the CDR3 reads CASSARQGAIGNTIYF.

Many counts were recorded for this clone. The CDR3 goes on 3 residues after the read ends, and that part is filled in from the germline J gene. The chain is built from TRBV19 and TRBJ2-2; no definite D call. Trimming took off 4 bases at V and 3 bases at J, with 15 bases between the two ends. CDR1 is LNHDA, CDR2 SQIVND, per germline (reference sequence). The CDR3 loop spans 16 amino acids. CDR3 sequence: CASSTFRQADTGELFF. The CDR3 DNA, read in part, is TGTGCCAGTAGTACTTTCCGGCAGGCCGACACCGGGGAG.

Worth noting for this clone: The missing CDR3 end, 3 residues past where the read stops, is filled in from the germline J gene. The chain links TRBV5-6 to TRBJ2-7, with D possibly matching TRBD2 (6 bases). The CDR3 spans 13 residues. The V end was cut by 1 base, the J end by 3 bases, with 8 bases between. Germline V CDR1 and CDR2: SGHDT, YYEEEE. The DNA read from the CDR3 is TGTGCCAGCAGCTTGAGTAGCGGCTACGAG. As protein: CASSLSSGYE. The CDR3 as a whole reads CASSLSSGYEQYF.

Comment on this clone: The missing CDR3 end, 3 residues past where the read stops, is filled in from the germline J gene. This sequence joins TRBV19 and TRBJ2-7; TRBD1 matches at 8 bases. Germline CDR1 reads LNHDA; CDR2 reads SQIVND (reference sequence). The CDR3 sequence is 16 residues long. V lost 6 bases and J lost 3; bases outside the gene matches: 13. Partial CDR3 DNA: TGTGCCAGTAGAAGGGATGTAGGACAGGGAGGCTACGAG. It specifies CASRRDVGQGGYE. The whole CDR3 is CASRRDVGQGGYEQYF.

About this clone itself: The CDR3 is cut off 3 residues early in the read; its end comes from the germline J gene. The J gene is TRBJ2-5, the V gene TRBV6-1; possible D gene TRBD1, 5 bases. Germline V CDR1 and CDR2: MNHNS, SASEGT. Trimming stripped 2 bases from V and 5 bases from J, with 9 bases between. This CDR3 is 13 amino acids long. The CDR3 protein is CASSERGTETQYF. CDR3 bases read: TGTGCCAGCAGTGAAAGGGGTACGGAGACC.

The sample holds a few counts of this clone. The read gets to within 3 residues of the CDR3 end, and the germline J gene fills in the rest. The chain combines TRBV6-2 or TRBV6-3 with TRBJ2-1, with 9 bases matching TRBD2. This CDR3 comprises 13 residues. Germline V gene sequence: CDR1 MNHEY, CDR2 SVGEGT. J gave up 9 bases and V 10 bases, and 10 bases lay outside the gene matches. The CDR3 sequence: CATKLAGMSEQFF. The CDR3 bases that were read are TGTGCCACCAAACTAGCGGGCATGAGTGAG.

This clone rates as medium-sized. The CDR3 end is not reached by the read, which stops 3 residues before it; the germline J gene fills it in. J is TRBJ1-6 and V is TRBV5-1; D remains ambiguous. This CDR3 has 14 amino acids. V shed 2 bases and J shed 7 bases, with 10 bases lying between them. Germline loops: CDR1 SGHRS, CDR2 YFSETQ. CDR3 DNA, as far as it was read: TGCGCCAGCAGCTTATCGCAGAAAAATTCACCC. Its protein product is CASSLSQKNSP. The CDR3 reads in full as CASSLSQKNSPLHF.

This clone has at least ten counts. Read data end 3 residues before the CDR3 end; the end is taken from the germline J gene. The V call is TRBV18, the J call TRBJ2-1, with a tentative D call TRBD2 (5 bases). Germline CDR1 and CDR2: KGHSH and LQKENI. The V end was cut by 5 bases, the J end by 5 bases, with 7 bases between. The CDR3 extends over 12 amino acids. The covered CDR3 bases are TGTGCCAGCTCAGGAGCGGACAATGAG. Its translation is CASSGADNE. The complete CDR3 sequence is CASSGADNEQFF.

This clone showed up many times. From the germline J gene comes the end of the CDR3, since the read stops 3 residues before it. This chain uses TRBV20-1 with TRBJ1-1; D unclear. Trimming shortened V by 0 bases and J by 7 bases, and 12 bases separated the two germline ends. CDR3 length equals 13 residues. Germline V CDR1 and CDR2: DFQATT, SNEGSKA (reference sequence). The CDR3 loop is CSARDPWKGEAFF. The sequenced part of the CDR3 DNA is TGCAGTGCTAGAGACCCCTGGAAGGGTGAA.

This clone was found many times. CDR3 DNA (partial): TGTGCCAGTAGTACTCTCCTCTCTGGGGCCAACGTC. Translating it yields CASSTLLSGANV. The full CDR3 protein is CASSTLLSGANVLTF. This chain connects TRBV19 to TRBJ2-6; D is unclear. The DNA ends 3 residues before the CDR3 does, and the rest of the CDR3 is filled in from the germline J gene. Deletions cut 4 bases from V and 0 bases from J, with 7 bases between. CDR1 and CDR2 from the germline V gene are LNHDA and SQIVND (reference sequence). The CDR3 has 15 amino acids.

This clone has more than one count but fewer than ten. With the read ending 3 residues before the CDR3 end, the germline J gene is used to fill in that end. The chain links TRBV7-2 to TRBJ1-2; D remains unclear. The CDR3 has 15 residues. V lost 1 base, J lost 2 bases, and 11 bases lay in between. The germline V gene has CDR1 SGHTA and CDR2 FQGNSA. The DNA read from the CDR3 is TGTGCCAGCAGCTTAGTCCCGGAAGGGAACTATGGC. This sequence encodes CASSLVPEGNYG. The entire CDR3 reads CASSLVPEGNYGYTF. The full variable domain, its missing parts supplied by reference TRBV7-2 and TRBJ1-2, is GAGVSQSPSNKVTEKGKDVELRCDPISGHTALYWYRQSLGQGLEFLIYFQGNSAPDKSGLPSDRFSAERTGGSVSTLTIQRTQQEDSAVYLCASSLVPEGNYGYTFGSGTRLTVV.

Remarks on this clone: The read is 3 residues too short to cover the CDR3 end, so that end is filled in from the germline J gene. The chain recombines TRBV6-2 or TRBV6-3 with TRBJ2-7; 9 nucleotides line up with TRBD1. CDR1 and CDR2 (germline): MNHEY, SVGEGT. The CDR3 is 13 amino acids. Losses at the gene ends were 5 bases for V and 4 bases for J; bases not matched to a gene: 3. CDR3 sequence reads: CASSQGQGYEQYF. Incomplete CDR3 DNA: TGTGCCAGCAGTCAGGGACAGGGATACGAG.

There are a few counts of this clone. CDR3 protein: CASSTPLTSNFNEQYF. Incomplete CDR3 DNA: TGTGCCAGTAGCACACCCCTGACTAGTAACTTCAACGAG. The rearrangement links TRBV19 to TRBJ2-7, with D perhaps matching TRBD2 (6 bases). The sequenced fragment ends 3 residues before the CDR3 boundary, so the rest is inferred from the germline J gene. V lost 6 bases, J lost 5 bases, and 23 bases lay in between. Germline V lookup: CDR1 LNHDA, CDR2 SQIVND (reference sequence). The CDR3 runs 16 residues.

The table lists this clone with many counts. The sequenced part of the CDR3 DNA is TGTGCCAGCAGTCCTCCAGCGGCTAGCACAGATACG. Residues: CASSPPAASTDT. The CDR3 reads in full as CASSPPAASTDTQYF. The chain recombines TRBV7-2 with TRBJ2-3; maybe TRBD2 (5 bases). The read is 3 residues too short to cover the CDR3 end, so that end is filled in from the germline J gene. Germline CDR1 is SGHTA and CDR2 is FQGNSA. The CDR3 length is 15 residues. The V and J ends lost 6 bases and 0 bases respectively, with 13 bases between them.